This T cell receptor (beta chain) was identified during a study of blood T cells in healthy people across ages (dated by TCRdb to the mid-2010s). Broadly, across the study: In model experiments, template switching captured roughly one uniquely barcoded TCR beta cDNA molecule for every two T cells. Using deep sequencing normalized with unique cDNA molecular identifiers, the study measured how TCR beta repertoire diversity changes with age. Donors were grouped into four age groups: young (average 16 years), middle-aged (around 39), aged (around 66) and long-lived (about 82). Donors of different ages were randomly distributed across sequencing lanes to avoid experimental bias. Using the same blood draw, the study looked at two additional independent replicas of 1 million unique cDNA reads for two donors, one aged 18 to 30 and the other aged 80 or older.

Points on this clonotype: Its antigen is currently not known. No base qualities exist here, and no much larger clone lies one base off it.

Study-wide conclusions, independent of this receptor: Because the CMV infection status of the donors was unknown, age-related changes in expanded clonotypes may potentially have been confounded. Compared with the aged group, the long-lived group had more naive CD4+ T cells, fewer expanded clones and increased TCR diversity, suggesting age selection. Because profiling used bulk unsorted PBMCs, naive and antigen-experienced compartments could not be compared conclusively. A strong correlation was found between observed TCR beta diversity and the percentage of naive T cells measured by flow cytometry. Observed TCR beta diversity per million T cells fell roughly linearly with age, and a significant reduction was already apparent by age about 36. Total diversity estimates from one million sequenced T cells were considered lower bounds and underestimates.

Systemically healthy Caucasian individuals from Russia, 35 to 50 in total and aged about 6 to 95 years, were included as donors. Around 9.9 milliliters of peripheral blood were collected from each donor into EDTA-treated Vacutainer tubes. Ficoll-Paque density-gradient centrifugation was used to isolate PBMCs, with at least 7 million per sample. Total RNA, at least 6 micrograms per sample, was extracted from PBMCs with Trizol reagent. For every donor, an aliquot of PBMCs went through flow cytometry to measure the percentages of naive CD45RAhigh/CD27high T cells. V loses 7 bases of germline sequence and J loses 0 bases, and the interval between the two ends is 17 bases. From cysteine to phenylalanine, the CDR3 is 16 amino acids long. Here the CDR3 DNA is all that survives: 48 bases in frame from base 1. Library method: 5' RACE. A second PCR of roughly 7 to 11 cycles was performed with a sample-barcoded 5' primer and a J-beta primer mix. A unique molecular identifier was introduced onto each TCR beta cDNA molecule by a template-switch 5' adaptor carrying 12 random nucleotides. Each sample yielded at least 3 million CDR3-containing paired-end reads. All of the RNA was converted into first-strand cDNA using the Mint cDNA synthesis kit, with a TRBC-specific oligonucleotide serving as the primer. Following uracil-DNA glycosylase treatment, all cDNA underwent a first 18-cycle PCR with the universal primers M1SS and BC2_uni_R. As for the authors' bioinformatics: For normalization, 1 million high-quality reads, each with a distinct molecular identifier, were randomly selected from each sample. Instead of being binned into consensus sequences, reads with shared molecular identifiers were discarded. MiTCR, with a Q25 quality threshold and the strictest error-elimination algorithm, was used for CDR3 identification, clonotype clustering and error correction. A nonparametric unseen species model with Euler transformation was used to estimate a lower bound on total TCR beta diversity. TCRdb reprocessed the public reads (quality trimming at Q25 with fastp, clone calling with MiXCR) and kept in-frame beta chains. Rows merge per CDR3 protein into single entries with the most common DNA and genes. The V and J calls, along with clone size, are taken from TCRdb and not from the paper's own processing. This sample is represented by fewer than 2,000,000 distinct CDR3 sequences; 39% of them were singletons. The ten biggest clones cover 23% of the sample.

The clonotype was recovered from a human donor in good health. The chain was built from TRBV12-3 or TRBV12-4 and TRBJ2-3; the D gene cannot be named for sure. The sample consisted of blood. The encoded CDR3 is CASTLKVETSTDTQYF. The nucleotide sequence reads as follows: TGTGCCAGCACCCTAAAAGTGGAAACAAGCACAGATACGCAGTATTTT.